The 32 T cell receptor beta chains reported below all come from one sample, sequenced in a study of blood T cell repertoires in COVID-19. Repertoires were generated with immunoSEQ multiplex PCR, while TCRdb's copy carries only in-frame clones and drops some. The profile shows some 160,000 clones, approximately 90% of them singletons. Material: peripheral blood. These receptors were taken from a woman in her 70s with COVID-19, enrolled during active disease.

The chain links TRBV14 to TRBJ1-6; D is uncertain. Germline V gene lookup returns CDR1 SGHDN and CDR2 FVKESK. Deletions cut 3 bases from V and 13 bases from J, with 10 bases between. This CDR3 spans 12 amino acids. CDR3: CASSQTSGPLHF. CDR3 sequence (DNA): TGTGCCAGCAGCCAGACCTCCGGGCCCCTCCACTTT.

The CDR3 DNA reads as TGTGCCAGCGTCCGGGACAGGCAATACAATGAGCAGTTCTTC. Translating gives CASVRDRQYNEQFF. The rearrangement joins TRBV2 to TRBJ2-1; 8 nucleotides agree with TRBD1. Germline CDR1 reads SNHLY; CDR2 reads FYNNEI. V lost 8 bases and J lost 4; bases outside the gene matches: 7. CDR3 size: 14 residues.

CDR3 amino acids: CASSRGFRTGNYGYTF. DNA for the CDR3: TGTGCCAGTAGTAGAGGTTTCAGGACGGGGAACTATGGCTACACCTTC. V is TRBV19 and J is TRBJ1-2, with D uncertain. The germline gives CDR1 LNHDA, CDR2 SQIVND (reference sequence). The germline V and J ends were trimmed by 4 bases and 2 bases, with 17 bases remaining between them. The CDR3 sequence is 16 residues long.

This clone showed up just a few times. CDR3 sequence (DNA): TGCGCCAGCAGCTTCCATCCAGCGGTTTACACTAAGACCCAGTACTTC. It yields the protein CASSFHPAVYTKTQYF. This chain connects TRBV5-1 to TRBJ2-5; the D gene is possibly TRBD2 (5 bases). The CDR3 sequence is 16 residues long. Germline-derived CDR1 and CDR2 are SGHRS and YFSETQ. V lost 2 bases to trimming and J lost 6 bases, with 20 bases between them.

The CDR3: CASSHRDRYTEAFF. The CDR3, as DNA: TGCGCCAGCAGCCACCGGGACAGATACACTGAAGCTTTCTTT. This chain connects TRBV5-1 to TRBJ1-1; 7 bases fit TRBD1. CDR3 length: 14 residues. Germline V gene data show CDR1 as SGHRS and CDR2 as YFSETQ. The junction had 6 bases not matched to a gene; V was cut back by 4 bases and J by 3 bases.

The V and J genes are TRBV6-5 and TRBJ1-1; 9 bases agree with TRBD1. This CDR3 contains 16 residues. Germline lookup yields CDR1 MNHEY and CDR2 SVGAGI. Unmatched junction bases numbered 5, after V lost 2 bases and J lost 1 base. This CDR3 reads CASSYLPGQGNTEAFF. Written as DNA, the CDR3 is TGTGCCAGCAGTTACCTGCCGGGACAGGGGAACACTGAAGCTTTCTTT.

The gene calls are TRBV28 and TRBJ1-5; perhaps TRBD1 as D (6 bases). V lost 5 bases and J lost 0, with 8 bases in between. Germline CDR1 is MDHEN and CDR2 is SYDVKM. The CDR3 length is 14 residues. As DNA, the CDR3 is TGTGCCAGCAGTCGACAGGTTAGCAATCAGCCCCAGCATTTT. This translates into CASSRQVSNQPQHF.

The chain joins TRBV28 to TRBJ1-2; D is possibly TRBD1 (6 bases). V gave up 6 bases and J gave up 2 bases, with 10 bases separating them. CDR1 is MDHEN and CDR2 is SYDVKM in the germline V gene. The CDR3 covers 13 residues. The CDR3, as DNA: TGTGCCAGCAGCCAGGGGCAGAACTATGGCTACACCTTC. Translating gives CASSQGQNYGYTF.

This clone was found a few times. This sample also contains other DNA sequences that code for the same CDR3. The CDR3 DNA reads TGCGCCAGCAGCCCAAGGGACAGAAACTATGGCTACACCTTC. It is translated as CASSPRDRNYGYTF. V gene TRBV5-1 combines with J gene TRBJ1-2; 7 bases fit TRBD1. CDR3 length equals 14 residues. With 4 bases clipped from V and 2 bases from J, the junction kept 5 bases outside the gene matches. Looked up from germline, CDR1 is SGHRS and CDR2 is YFSETQ. Supplemented by reference TRBV5-1 and TRBJ1-2, the full variable domain reads KAGVTQTPRYLIKTRGQQVTLSCSPISGHRSVSWYQQTPGQGLQFLFEYFSETQRNKGNFPGRFSGRQFSNSRSEMNVSTLELGDSALYLCASSPRDRNYGYTFGSGTRLTVV.

This chain joins TRBV27 and TRBJ2-3; 9 bases agree with TRBD1. This CDR3 is 15 amino acids long. Germline values: CDR1 MNHEY, CDR2 SMNVEV (reference sequence). V gave up 2 bases and J gave up 3 bases; unmatched junction bases: 3. Here the CDR3 DNA reads TGTGCCAGCAGTTTACCACAGGGGGCAACAGATACGCAGTATTTT. Translated, it gives CASSLPQGATDTQYF.

The chain carries TRBV30 and TRBJ1-1, with unresolved D. Trimming pared 4 bases from V and 1 base from J, leaving 7 bases between. This CDR3 has 12 amino acids. CDR1 and CDR2 from the germline V gene are GTSNPN and SVGIG (reference sequence). CDR3 coding DNA: TGTGCCTGGAAGCAGGAGAACACTGAAGCTTTCTTT. Protein product: CAWKQENTEAFF.

As for this clone: The conserved phenylalanine or tryptophan is not found at the CDR3 terminus, so this likely reflects a read error. It is unclear where the CDR3 begins or ends on the DNA, so no DNA is shown, and the CDR3 is as TCRdb lists it. V usage is TRBV5-5 and J usage is TRBJ2-7; the table's D call of TRBD1 was not tested on the DNA. The CDR3 spans 14 amino acids, including both terminal residues. Looked up from germline, CDR1 is SGHKS and CDR2 is YYEKEE (reference sequence). The CDR3 sequence: CASSLAPQGSGVTL.

The V gene is TRBV5-4, the J gene TRBJ1-1; 11 nucleotides agree with TRBD1. This CDR3 contains 16 residues. Germline trimming cut 4 bases from V and 1 base from J; bases unmatched to any gene: 6. Germline lookup yields CDR1 SGHNT and CDR2 YYREEE (reference sequence). This CDR3 is CASSAGTGGENTEAFF. The CDR3 coding sequence is TGTGCCAGCAGCGCCGGGACAGGGGGGGAGAACACTGAAGCTTTCTTT.

The chain links TRBV6-5 to TRBJ2-5, with a weak D call TRBD2 (6 bases). The CDR3 covers 15 residues. Germline values: CDR1 MNHEY, CDR2 SVGAGI. Trimming cost V 2 bases and J 10 bases, with 20 bases left between them. CDR3 residues: CASSYPEGGESDQYF. The CDR3 nucleotides read TGTGCCAGCAGTTACCCGGAAGGAGGGGAGAGTGACCAGTACTTC.

This chain connects TRBV18 to TRBJ2-7; TRBD1 might be the D (7 bases). V dropped 0 bases and J dropped 2 bases, with 14 bases sitting between them. This CDR3 comprises 16 residues. Germline assignment: CDR1 KGHSH and CDR2 LQKENI. CDR3 sequence reads: CASSPPAGGSAYEQYF. The DNA of the CDR3 is TGTGCCAGCTCACCACCGGCAGGGGGGAGTGCCTACGAGCAGTACTTC.

This clone was seen only a few times. The chain links TRBV14 to TRBJ2-1; TRBD2 matches 12 bases. CDR1 and CDR2 from the germline V gene are SGHDN and FVKESK. The CDR3 has 16 amino acids. Germline trimming cut 4 bases from V and 4 bases from J; bases unmatched to any gene: 5. The CDR3 here is CASSPLAGGTYNEQFF. In DNA form, the CDR3 reads TGTGCCAGCAGCCCACTAGCGGGGGGAACGTACAATGAGCAGTTCTTC.

The chain carries TRBV4-1 and TRBJ1-1; maybe TRBD1 (6 bases). This CDR3 is built from 13 residues. V gave up 1 base and J gave up 10 bases, with 13 bases separating them. The germline CDR1 and CDR2 sequences are MGHRA and YSYEKL. This CDR3 is CASSQAGAGGAFF. The CDR3 DNA sequence: TGCGCCAGCAGCCAAGCAGGGGCGGGCGGAGCTTTCTTT.

The gene calls are TRBV5-1 and TRBJ1-5; 7 bases are shared with TRBD1. This CDR3 has 16 residues. With V trimmed by 1 base and J by 0 bases, 4 bases remained unmatched. Germline V gene sequence: CDR1 SGHRS, CDR2 YFSETQ. In nucleotides, the CDR3 is TGCGCCAGCAGCTTGTCGACAGGGATTAGCAATCAGCCCCAGCATTTT. Residues: CASSLSTGISNQPQHF.

The rearrangement uses TRBV10-3 and TRBJ1-3; 7 nucleotides agree with TRBD1. Germline CDR1 and CDR2: ENHRY and SYGVKD. Germline trimming cut 7 bases from V and 5 bases from J; bases unmatched to any gene: 8. The CDR3 contains 14 residues. This CDR3 is CAINPTGSRNTIYF. CDR3 DNA sequence: TGTGCCATCAACCCGACAGGGAGTAGAAACACCATATATTTT.

As to this clone: The junction differs from germline at one of its ends, possibly a read error. The rearrangement uses TRBV10-1 and TRBJ2-4, with D possibly being TRBD1 (5 bases). CDR1 WNHNN and CDR2 SYGVQD come from the germline V gene (reference sequence). CDR3 length equals 16 residues. The DNA of the CDR3 is TGCGCCAGCAGTTATGGGTGGCAGGGCGCTGAAAAGATTCAGTACTTC. Its protein product is CASSYGWQGAEKIQYF.

V is TRBV7-2 and J is TRBJ2-5; a possible D gene is TRBD1 (6 bases). Germline V lookup: CDR1 SGHTA, CDR2 FQGNSA. The CDR3 spans 15 residues. Trimming removed 1 base from V and 0 bases from J, with 9 bases in between. CDR3 loop: CASSLVGANQETQYF. CDR3 DNA: TGTGCCAGCAGCTTAGTGGGGGCTAACCAAGAGACCCAGTACTTC.

This clone was observed once. The chain couples TRBV19 to TRBJ1-4; 10 bases agree with TRBD1. Germline CDR1 and CDR2: LNHDA and SQIVND (reference sequence). V lost 5 bases and J lost 5; bases outside the gene matches: 8. The CDR3 totals 16 residues. CDR3 sequence (DNA): TGTGCCAGTAGTCCCCTCAAGGGACAGGGGAATGAAAAACTGTTTTTT. This encodes CASSPLKGQGNEKLFF.

In this sample, this clone turned up a few times. The gene calls are TRBV7-9 and TRBJ2-7; D unclear. V lost 3 bases and J 2 bases, leaving 8 bases between the germline ends. The CDR3 length is 13 residues. Germline CDR1 is SEHNR and CDR2 is FQNEAQ (reference sequence). The CDR3 DNA reads TGTGCCAGCAGCTTTTCAGCGACCTACGAGCAGTACTTC. Amino acid sequence: CASSFSATYEQYF.

This clone was observed a handful of times. The genes are TRBV7-9 and TRBJ1-6; 7 bases line up with TRBD1. The germline gives CDR1 SEHNR, CDR2 FQNEAQ (reference sequence). V was pared by 1 base and J by 12 bases, with 9 bases of the junction left unmatched. This CDR3 is built from 15 residues. As DNA, the CDR3 is TGTGCCAGCAGCTTAGGAGGGACAGAAAAGGAACCCCTCCACTTT. Amino acid sequence: CASSLGGTEKEPLHF.

The V and J genes are TRBV5-1 and TRBJ2-3, with 8 bases matching TRBD2. The CDR3 contains 15 residues. The ends lost 5 bases at V and 0 bases at J; junction bases unmatched: 5. CDR1 SGHRS and CDR2 YFSETQ come from the germline V gene. The CDR3 DNA is TGCGCCAGCAGTAGGGCGGGGGGCAGCACAGATACGCAGTATTTT. It codes for CASSRAGGSTDTQYF.

V and J are TRBV27 and TRBJ1-2, with D tentatively TRBD1 (5 bases). Germline lookup yields CDR1 MNHEY and CDR2 SMNVEV (reference sequence). This CDR3 comprises 15 residues. Trimming cost V 6 bases and J 3 bases, with 17 bases left between them. The CDR3 protein is CASREAGQGDYGYTF. Written as DNA, the CDR3 is TGTGCCAGCAGAGAGGCAGGACAAGGGGACTATGGCTACACCTTC.

This sequence joins TRBV11-3 and TRBJ1-1, with no clear D. The CDR3 consists of 15 residues. CDR1 and CDR2 (germline): SGHNT, YENEEA. V shed 4 bases and J shed 5 bases, with 17 bases lying between them. CDR3 bases: TGTGCCAGCAGCTCGGACTCAAATCCTTCAACTGAAGCTTTCTTT. Its protein product is CASSSDSNPSTEAFF.

This rearrangement joins TRBV18 to TRBJ2-5, with 7 bases aligning to TRBD1. CDR3 length: 15 residues. With 3 bases clipped from V and 2 bases from J, the junction kept 6 bases outside the gene matches. Looked up from germline, CDR1 is KGHSH and CDR2 is LQKENI. The CDR3 sequence is CASSPVAGGQETQYF. CDR3 DNA: TGTGCCAGCTCACCCGTGGCAGGGGGACAAGAGACCCAGTACTTC. The variable domain in full, with the rest retrieved from reference TRBV18 and TRBJ2-5, is NAGVMQNPRHLVRRRGQEARLRCSPMKGHSHVYWYRQLPEEGLKFMVYLQKENIIDESGMPKERFSAEFPKEGPSILRIQQVVRGDSAAYFCASSPVAGGQETQYFGPGTRLLVL.

The chain is built from TRBV28 and TRBJ1-5; 7 nucleotides agree with TRBD1. This CDR3 has 14 residues. Trimming at V came to 6 bases and at J to 4 bases, leaving 6 bases not matched to a gene. The germline CDR1 and CDR2 sequences are MDHEN and SYDVKM. CDR3 in DNA: TGTGCCAGCAGGCCGGGACAGATAAATCAGCCCCAGCATTTT. This encodes CASRPGQINQPQHF.

This chain uses TRBV5-6 with TRBJ1-2; D is unresolved. The germline gives CDR1 SGHDT, CDR2 YYEEEE. This CDR3 spans 13 amino acids. The germline V and J ends were trimmed by 0 bases and 2 bases, with 5 bases remaining between them. The CDR3 nucleotides are TGTGCCAGCAGCTTGGCGGGGAACTATGGCTACACCTTC. Protein product: CASSLAGNYGYTF.

The genes are TRBV18 and TRBJ1-2, with TRBD1 identical over 9 bases. Germline CDR1 KGHSH, CDR2 LQKENI. The CDR3 runs to 15 residues. V lost 8 bases and J lost 2; bases outside the gene matches: 9. The CDR3 DNA is TGTGCCAGCCGACAGGGGGAAGCTAGCAACTATGGCTACACCTTC. This codes for CASRQGEASNYGYTF. Combining the CDR3 with reference TRBV18 and TRBJ1-2 gives the whole variable domain NAGVMQNPRHLVRRRGQEARLRCSPMKGHSHVYWYRQLPEEGLKFMVYLQKENIIDESGMPKERFSAEFPKEGPSILRIQQVVRGDSAAYFCASRQGEASNYGYTFGSGTRLTVV.

The chain recombines TRBV28 with TRBJ1-1; possible D gene TRBD1, 5 bases. Germline CDR1 MDHEN, CDR2 SYDVKM. The CDR3 extends over 12 amino acids. V was shortened by 4 bases and J by 6 bases, with 9 bases between the two germline ends. Here the CDR3 reads CASSSDSSEAFF. The CDR3 nucleotides are TGTGCCAGCAGTTCAGACAGCTCTGAAGCTTTCTTT. The full variable domain, completed using reference TRBV28 and TRBJ1-1, is DVKVTQSSRYLVKRTGEKVFLECVQDMDHENMFWYRQDPGLGLRLIYFSYDVKMKEKGDIPEGYSVSREKKERFSLILESASTNQTSMYLCASSSDSSEAFFGQGTRLTVV.